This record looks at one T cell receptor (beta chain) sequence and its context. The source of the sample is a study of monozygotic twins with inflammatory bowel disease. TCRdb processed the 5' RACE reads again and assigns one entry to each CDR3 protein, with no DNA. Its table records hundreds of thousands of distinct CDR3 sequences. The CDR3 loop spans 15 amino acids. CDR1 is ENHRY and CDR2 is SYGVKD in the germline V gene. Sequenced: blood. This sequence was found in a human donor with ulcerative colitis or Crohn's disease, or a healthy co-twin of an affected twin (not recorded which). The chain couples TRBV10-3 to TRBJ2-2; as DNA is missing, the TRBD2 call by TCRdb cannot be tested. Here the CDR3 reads CAISPGDSNTGELFF.